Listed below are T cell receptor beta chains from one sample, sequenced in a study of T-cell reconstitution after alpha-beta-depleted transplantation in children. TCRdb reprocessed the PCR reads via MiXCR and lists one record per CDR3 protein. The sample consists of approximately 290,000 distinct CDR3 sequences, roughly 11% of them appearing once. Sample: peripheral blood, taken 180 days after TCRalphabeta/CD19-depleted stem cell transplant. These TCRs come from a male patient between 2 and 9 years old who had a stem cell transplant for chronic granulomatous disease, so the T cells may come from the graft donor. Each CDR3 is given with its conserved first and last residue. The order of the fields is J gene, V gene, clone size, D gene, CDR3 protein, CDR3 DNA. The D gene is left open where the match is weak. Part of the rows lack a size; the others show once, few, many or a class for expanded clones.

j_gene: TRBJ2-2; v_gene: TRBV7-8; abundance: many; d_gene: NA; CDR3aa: CASSLEPRGSNTGELFF; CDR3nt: TGTGCCAGCAGCTTAGAACCTCGCGGGTCGAACACCGGGGAGCTGTTTTTT
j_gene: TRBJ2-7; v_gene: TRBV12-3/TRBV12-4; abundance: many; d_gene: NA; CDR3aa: CASSLTARTGLLYEQYF; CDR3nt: TGTGCCAGCAGTTTAACCGCCCGGACCGGATTACTCTACGAGCAGTACTTC
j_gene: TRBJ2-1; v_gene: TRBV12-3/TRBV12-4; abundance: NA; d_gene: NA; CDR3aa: CASSLGHDEQFF; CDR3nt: TGTGCCAGCAGTCTTGGACACGATGAGCAGTTCTTC
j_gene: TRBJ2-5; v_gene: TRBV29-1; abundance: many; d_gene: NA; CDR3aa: CSVELAQETQYF; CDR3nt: TGCAGCGTTGAATTGGCTCAAGAGACCCAGTACTTC
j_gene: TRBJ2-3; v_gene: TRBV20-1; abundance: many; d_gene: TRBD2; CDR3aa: CSAGERGGRDTQYF; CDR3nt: TGCAGTGCTGGGGAGCGGGGGGGCCGAGATACGCAGTATTTT
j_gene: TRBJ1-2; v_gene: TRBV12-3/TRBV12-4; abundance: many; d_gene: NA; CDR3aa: CASSPNREARGYTF; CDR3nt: TGTGCCAGCAGTCCTAATCGGGAGGCTCGTGGCTACACCTTC
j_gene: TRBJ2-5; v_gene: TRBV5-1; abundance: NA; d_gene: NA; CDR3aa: CASSLVEGRQETQYF; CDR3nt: TGCGCCAGCAGCTTGGTCGAGGGGCGGCAAGAGACCCAGTACTTC
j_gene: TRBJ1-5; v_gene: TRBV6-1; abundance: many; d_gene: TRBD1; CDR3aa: CASSLGQGLVQPQHF; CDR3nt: TGTGCCAGCAGTCTCGGACAGGGGTTAGTTCAGCCCCAGCATTTT
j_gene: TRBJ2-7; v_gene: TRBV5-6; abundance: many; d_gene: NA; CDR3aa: CASSLIRGAYEQYF; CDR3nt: TGTGCCAGCAGCTTGATTCGGGGAGCGTACGAGCAGTACTTC
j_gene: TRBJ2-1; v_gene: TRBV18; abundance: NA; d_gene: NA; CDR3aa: CASSRDGSHEQFF; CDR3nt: TGTGCCAGCTCACGGGACGGGAGCCATGAGCAGTTCTTC
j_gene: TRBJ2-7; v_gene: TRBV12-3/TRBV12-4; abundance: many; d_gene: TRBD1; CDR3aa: CASRGTGGHEQYF; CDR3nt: TGTGCCAGCAGGGGGACAGGGGGCCACGAGCAGTACTTC
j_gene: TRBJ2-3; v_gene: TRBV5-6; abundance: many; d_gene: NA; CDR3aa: CASSRILFADTQYF; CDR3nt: TGTGCCAGCAGCCGGATCTTATTCGCAGATACGCAGTATTTT
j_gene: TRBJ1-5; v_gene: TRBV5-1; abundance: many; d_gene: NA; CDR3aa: CASSLVGQKPQHF; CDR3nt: TGCGCCAGCAGCTTGGTTGGACAGAAGCCCCAGCATTTT